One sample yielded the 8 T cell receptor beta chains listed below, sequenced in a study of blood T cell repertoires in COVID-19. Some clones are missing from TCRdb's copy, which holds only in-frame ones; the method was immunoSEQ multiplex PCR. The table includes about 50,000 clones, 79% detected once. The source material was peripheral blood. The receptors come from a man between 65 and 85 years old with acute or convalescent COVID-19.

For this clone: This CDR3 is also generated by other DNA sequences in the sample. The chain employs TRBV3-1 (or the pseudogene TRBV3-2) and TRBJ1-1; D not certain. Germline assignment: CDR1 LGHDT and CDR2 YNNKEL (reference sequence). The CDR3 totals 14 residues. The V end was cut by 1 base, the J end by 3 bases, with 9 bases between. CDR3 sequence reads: CASSQASVDTEAFF. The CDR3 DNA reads TGTGCCAGCAGCCAAGCCTCAGTGGACACTGAAGCTTTCTTT.

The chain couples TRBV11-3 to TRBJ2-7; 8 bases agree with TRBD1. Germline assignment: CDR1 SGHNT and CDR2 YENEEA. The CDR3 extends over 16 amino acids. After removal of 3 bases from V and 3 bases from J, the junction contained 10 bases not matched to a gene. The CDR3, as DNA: TGTGCCAGCAGCTTGGTGCAGGGGGCTTTCGACTACGAGCAGTACTTC. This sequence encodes CASSLVQGAFDYEQYF.

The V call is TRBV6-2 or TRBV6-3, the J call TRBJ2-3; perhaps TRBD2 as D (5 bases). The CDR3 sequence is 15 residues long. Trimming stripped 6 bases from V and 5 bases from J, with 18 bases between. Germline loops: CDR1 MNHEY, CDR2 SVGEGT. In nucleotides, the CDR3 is TGTGCCAGCAGCGTGGGCAGTATCAGCGGAGATACGCAGTATTTT. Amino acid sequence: CASSVGSISGDTQYF.

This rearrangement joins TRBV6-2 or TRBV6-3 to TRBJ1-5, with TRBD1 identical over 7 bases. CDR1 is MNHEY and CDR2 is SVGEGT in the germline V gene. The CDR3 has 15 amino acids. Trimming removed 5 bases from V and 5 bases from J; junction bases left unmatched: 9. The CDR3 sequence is CASSRSTGVHQPQHF. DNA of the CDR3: TGTGCCAGCAGTCGCTCAACAGGGGTCCATCAGCCCCAGCATTTT.

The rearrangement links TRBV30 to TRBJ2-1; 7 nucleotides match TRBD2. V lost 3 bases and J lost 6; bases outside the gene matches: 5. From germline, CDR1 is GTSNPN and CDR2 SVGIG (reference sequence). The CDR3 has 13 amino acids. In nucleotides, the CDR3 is TGTGCCTGGAGCCGGACTAGAATCAATGAGCAGTTCTTC. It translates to CAWSRTRINEQFF.

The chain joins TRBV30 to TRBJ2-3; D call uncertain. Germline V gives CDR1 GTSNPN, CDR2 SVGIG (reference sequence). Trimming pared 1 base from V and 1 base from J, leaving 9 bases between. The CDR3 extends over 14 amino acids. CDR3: CAWSATSGTDTQYF. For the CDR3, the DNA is TGTGCCTGGAGTGCGACCAGCGGCACAGATACGCAGTATTTT.

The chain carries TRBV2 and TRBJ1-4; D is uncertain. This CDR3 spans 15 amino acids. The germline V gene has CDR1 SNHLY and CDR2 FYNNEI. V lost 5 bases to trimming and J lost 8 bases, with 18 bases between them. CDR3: CASSYNRVPREKLFF. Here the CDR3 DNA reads TGTGCCAGCAGTTATAACCGGGTCCCGAGGGAAAAACTGTTTTTT.

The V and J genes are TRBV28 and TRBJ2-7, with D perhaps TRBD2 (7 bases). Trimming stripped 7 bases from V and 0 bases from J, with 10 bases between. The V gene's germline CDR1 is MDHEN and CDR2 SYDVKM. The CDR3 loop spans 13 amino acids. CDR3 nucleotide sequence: TGTGCCAGCACCCGGGGGGCCTCCTACGAGCAGTACTTC. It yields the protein CASTRGASYEQYF.